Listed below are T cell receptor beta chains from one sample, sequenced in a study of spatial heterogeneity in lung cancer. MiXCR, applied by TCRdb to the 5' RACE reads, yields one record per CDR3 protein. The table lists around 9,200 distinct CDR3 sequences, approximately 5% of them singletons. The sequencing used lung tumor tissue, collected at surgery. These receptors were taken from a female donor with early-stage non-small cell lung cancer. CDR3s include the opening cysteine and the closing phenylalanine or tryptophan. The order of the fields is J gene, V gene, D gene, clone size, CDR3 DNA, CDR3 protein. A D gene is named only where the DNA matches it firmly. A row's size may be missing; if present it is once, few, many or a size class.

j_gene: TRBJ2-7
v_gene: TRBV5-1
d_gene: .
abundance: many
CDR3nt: TGCGCCAGCAGCTTGGGACATAGGAACGAGCAGTACTTC
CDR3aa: CASSLGHRNEQYF

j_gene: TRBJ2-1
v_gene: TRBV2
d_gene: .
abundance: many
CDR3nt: TGTGCCAGCAACTTCTGGGTCCATGAGCAGTTCTTC
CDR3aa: CASNFWVHEQFF

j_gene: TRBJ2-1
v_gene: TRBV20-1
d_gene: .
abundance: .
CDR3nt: TGCAGTGCTTCTAATCCCCCCTACAATGAGCAGTTCTTC
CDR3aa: CSASNPPYNEQFF

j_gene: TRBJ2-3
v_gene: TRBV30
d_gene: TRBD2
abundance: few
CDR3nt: TGTGCCTGGAGTGTACTCAACCCGGGACTAGCGGCTATACCAGATACGCAGTATTTT
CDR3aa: CAWSVLNPGLAAIPDTQYF

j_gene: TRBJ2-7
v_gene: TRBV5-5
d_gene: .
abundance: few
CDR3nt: TGTGCCAGCAGCCGGAATCGTCAGTCCTACGAGCAGTACTTC
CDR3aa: CASSRNRQSYEQYF

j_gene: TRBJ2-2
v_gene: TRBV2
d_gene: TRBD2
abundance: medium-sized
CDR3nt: TGTGCCAGCAGTGCTAGCGGGGTCATGTATCCCGGGGAGCTGTTTTTT
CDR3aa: CASSASGVMYPGELFF

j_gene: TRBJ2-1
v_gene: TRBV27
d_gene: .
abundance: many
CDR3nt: TGTGCCAGCAGTTTAATTTTTTGGAATGAGCAGTTCTTC
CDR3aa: CASSLIFWNEQFF

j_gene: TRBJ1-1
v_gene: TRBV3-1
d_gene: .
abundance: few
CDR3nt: TGTGCCAGCAGCCAAGAAGGGGCCGGGCTTAACACTGAAGCTTTCTTT
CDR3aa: CASSQEGAGLNTEAFF

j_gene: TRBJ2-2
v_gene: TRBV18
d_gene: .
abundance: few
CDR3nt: TGTGCCAGCTCACGAGGACAGATCACCGGGGAGCTGTTTTTT
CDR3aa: CASSRGQITGELFF

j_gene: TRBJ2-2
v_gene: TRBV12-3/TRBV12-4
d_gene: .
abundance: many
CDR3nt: TGTGCCAGCACCCGCTTGGGGACGAACACCGGGGAGCTGTTTTTT
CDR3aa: CASTRLGTNTGELFF

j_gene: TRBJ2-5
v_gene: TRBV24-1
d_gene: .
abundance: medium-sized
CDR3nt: TGTGCCACCAGTGAAACGGGGTCGGCCCAGTACTTC
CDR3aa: CATSETGSAQYF

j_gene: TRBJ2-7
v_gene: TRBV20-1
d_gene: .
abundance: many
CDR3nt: TGCAGTGCTAGGCGTGTTCCCTACGAGCAGTACTTC
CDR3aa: CSARRVPYEQYF

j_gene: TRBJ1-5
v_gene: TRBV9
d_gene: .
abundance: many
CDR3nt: TGTGCCAGCAGCGTAGACTGGGGAGGCAATCAGCCCCAGCATTTT
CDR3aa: CASSVDWGGNQPQHF

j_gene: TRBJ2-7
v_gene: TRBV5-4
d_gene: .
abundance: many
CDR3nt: TGTGCCAGCAGCTTTCCCGGTAGCGGAATCTACGAGCAGTACTTC
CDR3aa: CASSFPGSGIYEQYF

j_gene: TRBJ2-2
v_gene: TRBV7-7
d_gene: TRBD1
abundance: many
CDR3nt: TGTGCTAGCAGGCCTACGACAGGGAGAGTCGGGGAGCTGTTTTTT
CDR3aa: CASRPTTGRVGELFF

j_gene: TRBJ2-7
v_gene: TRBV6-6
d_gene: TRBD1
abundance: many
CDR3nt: TGTGCCAGCAGCCTAACAGGGGAATCGTACGAGCAGTACTTC
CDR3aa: CASSLTGESYEQYF

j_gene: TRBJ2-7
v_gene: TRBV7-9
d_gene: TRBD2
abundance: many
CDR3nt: TGTGCCAGCAGCTTAGGAGCGGGAGCCTGCGAGCAGTACTTC
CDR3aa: CASSLGAGACEQYF

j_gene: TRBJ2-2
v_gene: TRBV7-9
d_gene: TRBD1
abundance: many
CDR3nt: TGTGCCAGCAGCTTAAGACAGGGGACCGGGGAGCTGTTTTTT
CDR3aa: CASSLRQGTGELFF

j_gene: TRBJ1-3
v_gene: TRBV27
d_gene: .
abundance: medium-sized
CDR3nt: TGTGCCAGCAGTTTCGGTGGCTCCTCTGGAAACACCATATATTTT
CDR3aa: CASSFGGSSGNTIYF

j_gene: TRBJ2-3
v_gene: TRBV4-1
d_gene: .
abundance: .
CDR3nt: TGCGCCAGCAGCCGAAGTGCTGCGGGGACCTCCACAGATACGCAGTATTTT
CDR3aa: CASSRSAAGTSTDTQYF

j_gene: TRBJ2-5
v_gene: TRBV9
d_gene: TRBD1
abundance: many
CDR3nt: TGTGCCAGCAGCCTTCGACAGGGGGTGTCCCAGTGGGAAGAGACCCAGTACTTC
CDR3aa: CASSLRQGVSQWEETQYF

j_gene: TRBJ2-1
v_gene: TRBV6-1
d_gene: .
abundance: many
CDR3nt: TGTGCCAGCAGTGCCACCCGAGGGAATGAGCAGTTCTTC
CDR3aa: CASSATRGNEQFF

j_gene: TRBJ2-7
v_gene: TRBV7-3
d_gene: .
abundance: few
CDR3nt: TGTGCCAGCAGCCCGACCCCCAGAGGCGAGCAGTACTTC
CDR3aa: CASSPTPRGEQYF

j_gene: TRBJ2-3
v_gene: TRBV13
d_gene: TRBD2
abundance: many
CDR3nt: TGTGCCAGCAGCCGGGACTACTCTAGCACAGATACGCAGTATTTT
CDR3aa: CASSRDYSSTDTQYF

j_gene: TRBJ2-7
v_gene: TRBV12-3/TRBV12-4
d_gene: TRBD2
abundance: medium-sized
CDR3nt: TGTGCCAGCAGCCCGGGACTAGCACTAGCCTACGAGCAGTACTTC
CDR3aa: CASSPGLALAYEQYF

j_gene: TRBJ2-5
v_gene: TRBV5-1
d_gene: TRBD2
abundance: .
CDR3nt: TGCGCCAGCAGCCTGGCCGGGACTAGCGGGAGTAAGCGGGAGACCCAGTACTTC
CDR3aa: CASSLAGTSGSKRETQYF

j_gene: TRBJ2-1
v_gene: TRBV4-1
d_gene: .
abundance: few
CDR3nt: TGCGCCAGCAGCCACCCCCGGGACTTGCCTTACAATGAGCAGTTCTTC
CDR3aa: CASSHPRDLPYNEQFF

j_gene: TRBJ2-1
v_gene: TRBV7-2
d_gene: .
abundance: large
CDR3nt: TGTGCCAGCAGCTCCTTAGCTTCGGAGTTGTTCTTC
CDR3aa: CASSSLASELFF

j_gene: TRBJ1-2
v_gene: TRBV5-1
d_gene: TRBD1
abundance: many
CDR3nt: TGCGCCAGCAGCTTGTCTACAGGGGATTATGGCTACACCTTC
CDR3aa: CASSLSTGDYGYTF